This record looks at one T cell receptor (beta chain) sequence and its context. It has no known antigen specificity. No clone much larger than this one lies a single base away; base qualities are absent. To prepare the library, RT-PCR was applied. Sequencing took place on an Illumina HiSeq 2500. In-frame beta chains were kept once TCRdb had trimmed the public reads at Q25 with fastp and called clones with MiXCR. For every CDR3 protein sequence, its rows merge into one entry that carries the most common genes and DNA. This sample holds roughly 790,000 distinct CDR3 sequences; 21% were observed only once. Roughly a tenth of the sample rests with the top ten. The sample originates from a study of response to subunit inactivated influenza vaccine (dated by TCRdb to 2016 to 2019). The study in broad terms: To follow how T cells responded to a trivalent subunit inactivated influenza vaccine, the researchers relied on deep quantitative profiling of the T cell receptor repertoire.

Findings and caveats that apply to the study as a whole: According to the authors, only a limited number of new T cells may be recruited by each seasonal influenza vaccination.

Spanning cysteine to phenylalanine, the CDR3 consists of 14 amino acids. Only CDR3 DNA remains: 42 bases, in frame from the first base. CDR1 and CDR2, looked up from the germline V gene, are MDHEN and SYDVKM. V is pared back by 6 bases and J by 4 bases, with 13 bases lying between the germline termini. This sequence was found in a man in his fifties or sixties who received an inactivated influenza vaccine. Donor details come from another sample of the same person, matched by shared clones. The sequence joins TRBV28 to TRBJ2-1; TRBD2 is a possible D gene, resting on 7 matching bases. The specimen comprised PBMCs from blood, sampled 4 to 6 days after vaccination. The nucleotide sequence is given as TGTGCCAGCAGGTTCGGGGGGCGGTACAATGAGCAGTTCTTC. It translates as CASRFGGRYNEQFF.